Below, 23 T cell receptor beta chains from the same sample are listed, as sequenced in a study of blood T cell repertoires in COVID-19. The table came from immunoSEQ multiplex PCR; TCRdb's copy has only in-frame clones and leaves some out. The sample lists 50,000 to 55,000 clones; 86% were seen once. Sequences were obtained from peripheral blood. The receptors derive from a man between 65 and 80 years old with acute or convalescent COVID-19.

The V call is TRBV5-6, the J call TRBJ2-7; D may be TRBD1 (5 bases). The V gene's germline CDR1 is SGHDT and CDR2 YYEEEE. The V and J ends lost 4 bases and 1 base respectively, with 15 bases between them. The CDR3 length is 15 residues. CDR3 loop: CASSLQKKGSYEQYV. CDR3 bases: TGTGCCAGCAGCCTACAGAAGAAGGGGTCCTACGAGCAGTACGTC.

This clone occurred once. The J gene is TRBJ2-7, the V gene TRBV2, with 12 bases that match TRBD1. Per the germline V gene, CDR1 is SNHLY and CDR2 is FYNNEI. The V gene end was trimmed by 11 bases and the J gene end by 7 bases; junction bases not matched to a gene: 6. This CDR3 comprises 12 residues. CDR3 sequence: CALRDRGREQYF. In DNA, the CDR3 is TGTGCCCTCCGGGACAGGGGGCGGGAGCAGTACTTC. The full variable domain, completed using reference TRBV2 and TRBJ2-7, is EPEVTQTPSHQVTQMGQEVILRCVPISNHLYFYWYRQILGQKVEFLVSFYNNEISEKSEIFDDQFSVERPDGSNFTLKIRSTKLEDSAMYFCALRDRGREQYFGPGTRLTVT.

The chain carries TRBV7-3 and TRBJ1-2; tentative D call: TRBD1 (6 bases). V was shortened by 2 bases and J by 4 bases, with 8 bases between the two germline ends. Per the germline V gene, CDR1 is SGHTA and CDR2 is FQGTGA. This CDR3 spans 13 amino acids. The CDR3 reads CASSLAGAYGYTF. For the CDR3, the DNA is TGTGCCAGCAGCTTAGCAGGGGCCTATGGCTACACCTTC.

The rearrangement joins TRBV6-2 or TRBV6-3 to TRBJ1-5, with a possible D match to TRBD1 (5 bases). The germline gives CDR1 MNHEY, CDR2 SVGEGT. Trimming removed 5 bases from V and 3 bases from J, with 11 bases in between. This CDR3 has 14 amino acids. The CDR3 DNA is TGTGCCAGCAGTAAAAGACAGATCAATCAGCCCCAGCATTTT. Its translation: CASSKRQINQPQHF.

The chain is built from TRBV11-2 and TRBJ1-1; 7 nucleotides match TRBD1. The CDR3 loop spans 17 amino acids. The J segment lost 0 bases and the V segment lost 3 bases, leaving 10 bases of the junction unmatched. Germline V gene lookup returns CDR1 SGHAT and CDR2 FQNNGV. CDR3 protein: CASSFYPTGTVNTEAFF. The CDR3, as DNA: TGTGCCAGCAGCTTTTACCCCACCGGGACAGTGAACACTGAAGCTTTCTTT.

The chain employs TRBV3-1 (or the pseudogene TRBV3-2) and TRBJ2-5; TRBD1 is a possible D gene (6 bases). The CDR3 spans 11 residues. Germline V gene data show CDR1 as LGHDT and CDR2 as YNNKEL (reference sequence). V lost 4 bases and J lost 7, with 7 bases in between. DNA for the CDR3: TGTGCCAGCAGCCCGGACAGGACCCAGTACTTC. Amino acids: CASSPDRTQYF.

In this sample, this clone turned up a few times. This sequence joins TRBV7-2 and TRBJ2-2; the match to TRBD2 covers 7 bases. Germline CDR1 is SGHTA and CDR2 is FQGNSA. CDR3 length: 16 residues. Trimming at V came to 5 bases and at J to 0 bases, leaving 6 bases not matched to a gene. The CDR3 spells CASSIVGLTNTGELFF. As DNA, the CDR3 is TGTGCCAGCAGCATTGTGGGACTAACGAACACCGGGGAGCTGTTTTTT.

Only one count was recorded for this clone. The chain joins TRBV27 to TRBJ1-2; TRBD1 matches at 10 bases. The germline V gene encodes CDR1 MNHEY and CDR2 SMNVEV (reference sequence). Trimming cost V 8 bases and J 3 bases; bases outside gene matches: 6. CDR3 length equals 14 residues. The CDR3 nucleotides read TGTGCCAGCGCGTCGACAGGGGGCGACTATGGCTACACCTTC. Protein sequence: CASASTGGDYGYTF.

The CDR3 sequence is CASSESGFGNSPLHF. The DNA of the CDR3 is TGTGCCAGCAGTGAATCAGGGTTCGGAAATTCACCCCTCCACTTT. The J gene is TRBJ1-6, the V gene TRBV6-1, with D possibly being TRBD1 (5 bases). The CDR3 is made up of 15 amino acids. Germline V CDR1 and CDR2: MNHNS, SASEGT. Trimming took 2 bases from V and 7 from J, leaving 12 bases between them.

This chain links TRBV19 with TRBJ1-3; 7 bases line up with TRBD1. The CDR3 length is 16 residues. The junction had 9 bases not matched to a gene; V was cut back by 6 bases and J by 1 base. Per germline, CDR1 LNHDA and CDR2 SQIVND (reference sequence). The CDR3 loop is CASSRTDRASGNTIYF. For the CDR3, the DNA is TGTGCCAGTAGCAGAACAGACAGGGCGTCTGGAAACACCATATATTTT.

This rearrangement joins TRBV9 to TRBJ2-1, with 8 nucleotides matching TRBD2. J gave up 1 base and V 3 bases, and 6 bases lay outside the gene matches. The CDR3 is 16 residues long. The V gene's germline CDR1 is SGDLS and CDR2 YYNGEE. CDR3 amino acids: CASSGYGGASYNEQFF. CDR3 in DNA: TGTGCCAGCAGCGGCTACGGGGGGGCATCCTACAATGAGCAGTTCTTC. Full variable domain (outside the CDR3, taken from reference TRBV9 and TRBJ2-1): DSGVTQTPKHLITATGQRVTLRCSPRSGDLSVYWYQQSLDQGLQFLIQYYNGEERAKGNILERFSAQQFPDLHSELNLSSLELGDSALYFCASSGYGGASYNEQFFGPGTRLTVL.

This chain joins TRBV7-9 and TRBJ2-2, with D possibly TRBD2 on 6 matching bases. V was trimmed by 1 base and J by 7 bases, leaving 16 bases between them. The length of the CDR3 is 16 residues. Germline V gives CDR1 SEHNR, CDR2 FQNEAQ (reference sequence). CDR3 nucleotides: TGTGCCAGCAGCTTAGTGGAGGAGGGGCAAGGCGGGGAGCTGTTTTTT. Amino acid sequence: CASSLVEEGQGGELFF.

The genes are TRBV19 and TRBJ1-1; TRBD1 aligns across 9 bases. The V gene's germline CDR1 is LNHDA and CDR2 SQIVND (reference sequence). The J segment lost 0 bases and the V segment lost 5 bases, leaving 10 bases of the junction unmatched. The CDR3 is made up of 17 amino acids. The CDR3 coding sequence is TGTGCCAGTAGTCTGTCCCGGGACAGGGCCGTGAACACTGAAGCTTTCTTT. Translated, it gives CASSLSRDRAVNTEAFF.

The rearrangement uses TRBV24-1 and TRBJ2-3, with a weak D call TRBD1 (5 bases). The CDR3 is 15 residues long. Germline V CDR1 and CDR2: KGHDR, SFDVKD. V was cut by 3 bases and J by 4 bases, with 13 bases left in between. The CDR3 coding sequence is TGTGCCACCAGTGATGTCCGTGGGGCCCCAGATACGCAGTATTTT. It translates to CATSDVRGAPDTQYF.

The J gene is TRBJ2-3, the V gene TRBV2; 9 bases line up with TRBD2. The ends lost 7 bases at V and 2 bases at J; junction bases unmatched: 13. The CDR3 covers 17 residues. The V gene's germline CDR1 is SNHLY and CDR2 FYNNEI. CDR3: CASITLKRGANTDTQYF. The CDR3 region has the DNA TGTGCCAGCATCACCCTTAAGCGGGGGGCCAACACAGATACGCAGTATTTT.

This sequence joins TRBV19 and TRBJ2-2; D is unresolved. V lost 3 bases and J lost 4, with 6 bases in between. The CDR3 consists of 13 residues. Germline CDR1 is LNHDA and CDR2 is SQIVND (reference sequence). As DNA, the CDR3 is TGTGCCAGTAGTATTCAGGTCACCGGGGAGCTGTTTTTT. Amino acid sequence: CASSIQVTGELFF.

The chain carries TRBV7-3 and TRBJ2-5; 14 nucleotides agree with TRBD2. Germline CDR1 SGHTA, CDR2 FQGTGA. CDR3 length: 16 amino acids. The V and J ends lost 5 bases and 7 bases, in that order; junction bases with no gene match: 9. The CDR3 nucleotides read TGTGCCAGCAGCCACGAGGGGACTAGCGGGGGTGGGACCCAGTACTTC. Its translation: CASSHEGTSGGGTQYF.

This rearrangement joins TRBV27 to TRBJ2-3; TRBD1 agrees at 7 bases. This CDR3 comprises 14 residues. With 3 bases clipped from V and 4 bases from J, the junction kept 4 bases outside the gene matches. Germline V gives CDR1 MNHEY, CDR2 SMNVEV (reference sequence). The CDR3 region is CASSFTGVPDTQYF. The CDR3 DNA is TGTGCCAGCAGTTTCACAGGGGTACCAGATACGCAGTATTTT.

This rearrangement joins TRBV19 to TRBJ1-4, with TRBD1 as a possible D gene (5 bases). The CDR3 is 14 amino acids. Trimming took off 5 bases at V and 4 bases at J, with 11 bases between the two ends. Germline CDR1 is LNHDA and CDR2 is SQIVND (reference sequence). CDR3 coding DNA: TGTGCCAGTAGTGGCGGGACCTTTAATGAAAAACTGTTTTTT. The encoded protein is CASSGGTFNEKLFF.

The J gene is TRBJ1-2, the V gene TRBV18; TRBD1 might be the D (5 bases). This CDR3 has 14 amino acids. Deletions cut 5 bases from V and 1 base from J, with 11 bases between. Germline V lookup: CDR1 KGHSH, CDR2 LQKENI. The CDR3 sequence: CASSFGQDNYGYTF. For the CDR3, the DNA is TGTGCCAGCTCATTCGGACAAGATAACTATGGCTACACCTTC.

This clone was seen only a few times. V usage is TRBV29-1 and J usage is TRBJ2-1, with 8 bases lining up with TRBD1. The V segment lost 0 bases and the J segment 6 bases; nucleotides outside the gene matches: 7. Germline V gene lookup returns CDR1 SQVTM and CDR2 ANQGSEA. CDR3 length: 15 residues. The CDR3 coding sequence is TGCAGCGTTGAAGATCAGGGACAGGCAAGCAATGAGCAGTTCTTC. It translates to CSVEDQGQASNEQFF.

The chain carries TRBV10-3 and TRBJ1-1; no definite D call. Trimming cost V 0 bases and J 5 bases, with 13 bases left between them. The length of the CDR3 is 15 residues. Germline values: CDR1 ENHRY, CDR2 SYGVKD. CDR3 sequence: CAISESQRPGTEAFF. In DNA, the CDR3 is TGTGCCATCAGTGAGTCACAGAGACCTGGGACTGAAGCTTTCTTT.

This chain links TRBV9 with TRBJ2-5; TRBD2 matches 8 bases. The CDR3 runs to 15 residues. The germline V gene has CDR1 SGDLS and CDR2 YYNGEE. V shed 0 bases, J shed 4 bases, and the junction held 5 bases outside the gene matches. The CDR3 DNA follows: TGTGCCAGCAGCGTAGCCGGGAGGGTAGGAGAGACCCAGTACTTC. Its protein product is CASSVAGRVGETQYF.